These 24 T cell receptor beta chains were sequenced from one sample in a study of blood T cell repertoires in COVID-19. Only in-frame clones appear in the TCRdb table, and some are missing; sequencing was by immunoSEQ multiplex PCR. Of about 380,000 clones listed, 88% were seen once; the top ten hold 1.2%. Input material: PBMCs or T cells enriched from blood (not recorded which). The origin of the receptors is a woman aged 18 to 35 who had recovered from COVID-19.

J is TRBJ2-7 and V is TRBV6-2 or TRBV6-3, with a weak D call TRBD1 (6 bases). CDR3 length: 14 amino acids. Per the germline V gene, CDR1 is MNHEY and CDR2 is SVGEGT. Trimming took 5 bases from V and 4 from J, leaving 15 bases between them. The CDR3 sequence is CASSQDPQGYEQYF. In DNA, the CDR3 is TGTGCCAGCAGTCAAGACCCACAGGGTTACGAGCAGTACTTC.

The gene calls are TRBV5-1 and TRBJ2-3; D unclear. V was shortened by 3 bases and J by 6 bases, with 17 bases between the two germline ends. The CDR3 totals 15 residues. Germline CDR1 SGHRS, CDR2 YFSETQ. For the CDR3, the DNA is TGCGCCAGCAGCTCCCCATCACGTGGCCTCGATACGCAGTATTTT. It translates to CASSSPSRGLDTQYF.

The gene calls are TRBV5-4 and TRBJ1-2; the match to TRBD1 covers 10 bases. From germline, CDR1 is SGHNT and CDR2 YYREEE (reference sequence). This CDR3 region has 14 residues. After removal of 4 bases from V and 6 bases from J, the junction contained 6 bases not matched to a gene. The CDR3 protein is CASSPRQGADGYTF. CDR3 bases: TGTGCCAGCAGCCCGCGACAGGGGGCGGATGGCTACACCTTC. The variable domain in full, completed from reference TRBV5-4 and TRBJ1-2, reads ETGVTQSPTHLIKTRGQQVTLRCSSQSGHNTVSWYQQALGQGPQFIFQYYREEENGRGNFPPRFSGLQFPNYSSELNVNALELDDSALYLCASSPRQGADGYTFGSGTRLTVV.

V is TRBV7-9 and J is TRBJ1-1; D might be TRBD1 (6 bases). The CDR3 is 16 residues long. V shed 5 bases and J shed 0 bases, with 16 bases lying between them. Germline loops: CDR1 SEHNR, CDR2 FQNEAQ (reference sequence). In nucleotides, the CDR3 is TGTGCCAGCAGCCTAGGGGAGGGGGGCCTGAACACTGAAGCTTTCTTT. This translates into CASSLGEGGLNTEAFF.

The V and J genes are TRBV18 and TRBJ1-6, with D tentatively TRBD1 (5 bases). The CDR3 is 17 amino acids. V dropped 1 base and J dropped 6 bases, with 16 bases sitting between them. Germline CDR1 reads KGHSH; CDR2 reads LQKENI. The CDR3 bases are TGTGCCAGCTCACCACTCTGGGCAGGGAGGGGTAATTCACCCCTCCACTTT. Its translation: CASSPLWAGRGNSPLHF.

The chain carries TRBV29-1 and TRBJ2-1, with 8 nucleotides matching TRBD2. The J segment lost 7 bases and the V segment lost 7 bases, leaving 6 bases of the junction unmatched. This CDR3 region has 12 residues. Germline V gives CDR1 SQVTM, CDR2 ANQGSEA. CDR3 loop: CSAGLGANEQFF. In nucleotides, the CDR3 is TGCAGCGCGGGACTAGGAGCAAATGAGCAGTTCTTC.

The chain has TRBV6-1 and TRBJ1-1, with D unresolved. V lost 3 bases, J lost 1 base, and 12 bases lay in between. Germline V CDR1 and CDR2: MNHNS, SASEGT. There are 15 residues in the CDR3. The CDR3 coding sequence is TGTGCCAGCAGTGAGAGCTACAGACAGAACACTGAAGCTTTCTTT. This translates into CASSESYRQNTEAFF.

The chain carries TRBV6-5 and TRBJ2-1; TRBD1 might be the D (7 bases). This CDR3 region has 13 residues. Germline-derived CDR1 and CDR2 are MNHEY and SVGAGI. The V end was cut by 6 bases, the J end by 4 bases, with 10 bases between. DNA of the CDR3: TGTGCCAGCAGCAGGGGGGCGTACAATGAGCAGTTCTTC. It yields the protein CASSRGAYNEQFF.

The chain uses TRBV7-9 and TRBJ2-2; 12 bases align to TRBD2. The J segment lost 0 bases and the V segment lost 5 bases, leaving 7 bases of the junction unmatched. CDR1 and CDR2 (germline): SEHNR, FQNEAQ (reference sequence). The length of the CDR3 is 18 residues. The CDR3 DNA reads TGTGCCAGCAGCGGAGCTAGCGGGGGGGATACGAACACCGGGGAGCTGTTTTTT. Residues: CASSGASGGDTNTGELFF.

This chain connects TRBV25-1 to TRBJ1-3; 7 bases line up with TRBD1. Trimming took 6 bases from V and 0 from J; bases not matched to a gene: 8. The CDR3 has 16 amino acids. Per germline, CDR1 MGHDK and CDR2 SYGVNS. The CDR3 protein is CASSPWTGNSGNTIYF. CDR3 nucleotides: TGTGCCAGCAGCCCGTGGACAGGAAACTCTGGAAACACCATATATTTT.

The chain is built from TRBV10-3 and TRBJ1-1, with 9 bases matching TRBD1. Unmatched junction bases numbered 1, after V lost 7 bases and J lost 1 base. Germline values: CDR1 ENHRY, CDR2 SYGVKD. The CDR3 loop spans 13 amino acids. The CDR3 bases are TGTGCCATCATGGACAGGGGGAACACTGAAGCTTTCTTT. It specifies CAIMDRGNTEAFF.

A remark on this clone: The junction and the germline gene differ at one end; a read error may be behind it. The V and J genes are TRBV19 and TRBJ1-2, with 8 bases aligning to TRBD1. CDR3 length: 13 amino acids. Germline lookup yields CDR1 LNHDA and CDR2 SQIVND (reference sequence). CDR3 in amino acids: CASSTGEPGQEIF. The CDR3 coding sequence is TGTGCCAGTAGTACTGGCGAACCGGGACAGGAGATCTTC.

The V gene is TRBV23-1, the J gene TRBJ2-7; D might be TRBD2 (5 bases). TRBV23-1 is labeled an ORF, and its function is uncertain. CDR3 length: 13 residues. Trimming cost V 7 bases and J 5 bases, with 15 bases left between them. In nucleotides, the CDR3 is TGCGCCAGCACCCGCGGGTGGGGTCACGAGCAGTACTTC. Residues: CASTRGWGHEQYF.

The V and J genes are TRBV18 and TRBJ1-3; 7 nucleotides match TRBD1. Looked up from germline, CDR1 is KGHSH and CDR2 is LQKENI. The CDR3 runs to 19 residues. V was clipped by 9 bases and J by 5 bases; unmatched bases: 25. CDR3 sequence (DNA): TGTGCCAGTCATGAATCCGGTCTGAACAGGGGTAGCATTCGAAACACCATATATTTT. Translating gives CASHESGLNRGSIRNTIYF.

CDR3 DNA sequence: TGTGCCAGCAGCCAAGGTCCGGGGGGGATGAACACTGAAGCTTTCTTT. Its protein product is CASSQGPGGMNTEAFF. The gene calls are TRBV3-1 (or the pseudogene TRBV3-2) and TRBJ1-1, with D possibly matching TRBD1 (5 bases). Trimming took off 1 base at V and 0 bases at J, with 12 bases between the two ends. Germline values: CDR1 LGHDT, CDR2 YNNKEL (reference sequence). The CDR3 contains 16 residues.

This chain links TRBV5-4 with TRBJ1-1; 7 bases agree with TRBD1. V lost 0 bases, J lost 4 bases, and 12 bases stayed unmatched. The CDR3 covers 17 residues. Per the germline V gene, CDR1 is SGHNT and CDR2 is YYREEE (reference sequence). The CDR3 sequence: CASSLGGTVTQATEAFF. For the CDR3, the DNA is TGTGCCAGCAGCTTGGGCGGGACAGTAACCCAGGCCACTGAAGCTTTCTTT.

The J gene is TRBJ2-7, the V gene TRBV18, with 7 bases lining up with TRBD1. Germline CDR1 is KGHSH and CDR2 is LQKENI. V shed 1 base and J 2 bases; nucleotides not matched to a gene: 2. The CDR3 contains 14 residues. CDR3 region: CASSPRDRPYEQYF. The CDR3 DNA follows: TGTGCCAGCTCACCACGGGACAGACCCTACGAGCAGTACTTC.

CDR3: CASSLAAITSGDSYEQYF. CDR3 sequence (DNA): TGTGCCAGCAGCCTTGCAGCTATCACTAGCGGGGATTCCTACGAGCAGTACTTC. This chain uses TRBV7-2 with TRBJ2-7, with 10 bases fitting TRBD2. The V segment lost 5 bases and the J segment 1 base; nucleotides outside the gene matches: 14. CDR3 size: 18 residues. Germline CDR1 and CDR2: SGHTA and FQGNSA.

V is TRBV10-2 and J is TRBJ1-1; 10 nucleotides align to TRBD1. CDR1 and CDR2 from the germline V gene are WSHSY and SAAADI. The length of the CDR3 is 14 residues. J gave up 4 bases and V 7 bases, and 6 bases lay outside the gene matches. Here the CDR3 reads CASTSGQGGTEAFF. CDR3 coding DNA: TGCGCCAGCACCAGCGGACAGGGGGGCACTGAAGCTTTCTTT.

This chain joins TRBV9 and TRBJ1-3; D unclear. The CDR3 is made up of 14 amino acids. With 3 bases removed from V and 0 bases from J, the gap between germline ends came to 7 bases. Germline V gives CDR1 SGDLS, CDR2 YYNGEE. This chain's CDR3 is CASSAGLSGNTIYF. The CDR3 nucleotides are TGTGCCAGCAGCGCCGGTCTCTCTGGAAACACCATATATTTT.

The chain couples TRBV9 to TRBJ2-1, with 9 bases that match TRBD1. CDR1 and CDR2 from the germline V gene are SGDLS and YYNGEE. CDR3 length equals 15 residues. The V gene end was trimmed by 0 bases and the J gene end by 4 bases; junction bases not matched to a gene: 2. Here the CDR3 reads CASSVAGQGYNEQFF. CDR3 DNA sequence: TGTGCCAGCAGCGTAGCCGGACAGGGGTACAATGAGCAGTTCTTC.

The chain carries TRBV11-2 and TRBJ2-7; perhaps TRBD1 as D (6 bases). The CDR3 extends over 14 amino acids. Trimming took off 2 bases at V and 4 bases at J, with 12 bases between the two ends. Germline V gene lookup returns CDR1 SGHAT and CDR2 FQNNGV. The CDR3 sequence: CASSLSGQKYEQYF. CDR3 sequence (DNA): TGTGCCAGCAGCTTAAGTGGACAGAAATACGAGCAGTACTTC.

The V gene is TRBV6-5, the J gene TRBJ2-1; TRBD1 is a possible D gene (5 bases). Germline lookup yields CDR1 MNHEY and CDR2 SVGAGI. V lost 6 bases and J 4 bases, leaving 16 bases between the germline ends. The CDR3 runs to 15 residues. The CDR3, as DNA: TGTGCCAGCAGGGACCAGGGATCGCTATACAATGAGCAGTTCTTC. This translates into CASRDQGSLYNEQFF.

The V and J genes are TRBV19 and TRBJ1-2, with no clear D. Between the trimmed V and J ends, which lost 5 bases and 3 bases, there was a span of 4 bases. Germline CDR1 is LNHDA and CDR2 is SQIVND (reference sequence). This CDR3 spans 11 amino acids. In DNA, the CDR3 is TGTGCCAGTAGTTCGGACTATGGCTACACCTTC. Amino acids: CASSSDYGYTF.